This T cell receptor (beta chain) comes out of a study of glioma-infiltrating T cells after dendritic cell vaccination. The protocol was immunoSEQ multiplex PCR, while the TCRdb copy is restricted to in-frame clones and leaves out a portion. The sample has tens of thousands of clones; roughly 84% are singletons. Germline V lookup: CDR1 SGHTA, CDR2 FQGNSA. The V and J ends lost 5 bases and 4 bases respectively, with 16 bases between them. This CDR3 has 15 residues. This clone was found once. Time point meaning: after dendritic cell vaccination, including at tumor progression/relapse. The sequenced sample was blood, obtained after dendritic cell vaccination. The rearrangement joins TRBV7-2 to TRBJ2-3; no clear D gene. This receptor was obtained from a human donor with glioblastoma. DNA for the CDR3: TGTGCCAGCAGCCGTGCCATACTCCCGCCAGATACGCAGTATTTT. Translating it yields CASSRAILPPDTQYF.